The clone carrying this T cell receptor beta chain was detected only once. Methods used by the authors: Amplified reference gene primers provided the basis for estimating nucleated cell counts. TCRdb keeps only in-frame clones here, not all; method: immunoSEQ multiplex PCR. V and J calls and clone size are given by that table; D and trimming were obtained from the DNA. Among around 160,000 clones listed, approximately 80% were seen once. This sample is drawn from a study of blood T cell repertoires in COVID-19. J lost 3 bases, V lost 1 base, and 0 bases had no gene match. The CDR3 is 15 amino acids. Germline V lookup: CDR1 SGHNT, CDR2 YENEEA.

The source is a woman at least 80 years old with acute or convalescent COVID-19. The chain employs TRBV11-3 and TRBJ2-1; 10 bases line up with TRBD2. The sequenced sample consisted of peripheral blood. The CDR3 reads CASSLGTSGYNEQFF. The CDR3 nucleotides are TGTGCCAGCAGCTTAGGGACTAGCGGCTACAATGAGCAGTTCTTC. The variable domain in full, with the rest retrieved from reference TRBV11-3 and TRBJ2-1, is EAGVVQSPRYKIIEKKQPVAFWCNPISGHNTLYWYLQNLGQGPELLIRYENEEAVDDSQLPKDRFSAERLKGVDSTLKIQPAELGDSAVYLCASSLGTSGYNEQFFGPGTRLTVL.